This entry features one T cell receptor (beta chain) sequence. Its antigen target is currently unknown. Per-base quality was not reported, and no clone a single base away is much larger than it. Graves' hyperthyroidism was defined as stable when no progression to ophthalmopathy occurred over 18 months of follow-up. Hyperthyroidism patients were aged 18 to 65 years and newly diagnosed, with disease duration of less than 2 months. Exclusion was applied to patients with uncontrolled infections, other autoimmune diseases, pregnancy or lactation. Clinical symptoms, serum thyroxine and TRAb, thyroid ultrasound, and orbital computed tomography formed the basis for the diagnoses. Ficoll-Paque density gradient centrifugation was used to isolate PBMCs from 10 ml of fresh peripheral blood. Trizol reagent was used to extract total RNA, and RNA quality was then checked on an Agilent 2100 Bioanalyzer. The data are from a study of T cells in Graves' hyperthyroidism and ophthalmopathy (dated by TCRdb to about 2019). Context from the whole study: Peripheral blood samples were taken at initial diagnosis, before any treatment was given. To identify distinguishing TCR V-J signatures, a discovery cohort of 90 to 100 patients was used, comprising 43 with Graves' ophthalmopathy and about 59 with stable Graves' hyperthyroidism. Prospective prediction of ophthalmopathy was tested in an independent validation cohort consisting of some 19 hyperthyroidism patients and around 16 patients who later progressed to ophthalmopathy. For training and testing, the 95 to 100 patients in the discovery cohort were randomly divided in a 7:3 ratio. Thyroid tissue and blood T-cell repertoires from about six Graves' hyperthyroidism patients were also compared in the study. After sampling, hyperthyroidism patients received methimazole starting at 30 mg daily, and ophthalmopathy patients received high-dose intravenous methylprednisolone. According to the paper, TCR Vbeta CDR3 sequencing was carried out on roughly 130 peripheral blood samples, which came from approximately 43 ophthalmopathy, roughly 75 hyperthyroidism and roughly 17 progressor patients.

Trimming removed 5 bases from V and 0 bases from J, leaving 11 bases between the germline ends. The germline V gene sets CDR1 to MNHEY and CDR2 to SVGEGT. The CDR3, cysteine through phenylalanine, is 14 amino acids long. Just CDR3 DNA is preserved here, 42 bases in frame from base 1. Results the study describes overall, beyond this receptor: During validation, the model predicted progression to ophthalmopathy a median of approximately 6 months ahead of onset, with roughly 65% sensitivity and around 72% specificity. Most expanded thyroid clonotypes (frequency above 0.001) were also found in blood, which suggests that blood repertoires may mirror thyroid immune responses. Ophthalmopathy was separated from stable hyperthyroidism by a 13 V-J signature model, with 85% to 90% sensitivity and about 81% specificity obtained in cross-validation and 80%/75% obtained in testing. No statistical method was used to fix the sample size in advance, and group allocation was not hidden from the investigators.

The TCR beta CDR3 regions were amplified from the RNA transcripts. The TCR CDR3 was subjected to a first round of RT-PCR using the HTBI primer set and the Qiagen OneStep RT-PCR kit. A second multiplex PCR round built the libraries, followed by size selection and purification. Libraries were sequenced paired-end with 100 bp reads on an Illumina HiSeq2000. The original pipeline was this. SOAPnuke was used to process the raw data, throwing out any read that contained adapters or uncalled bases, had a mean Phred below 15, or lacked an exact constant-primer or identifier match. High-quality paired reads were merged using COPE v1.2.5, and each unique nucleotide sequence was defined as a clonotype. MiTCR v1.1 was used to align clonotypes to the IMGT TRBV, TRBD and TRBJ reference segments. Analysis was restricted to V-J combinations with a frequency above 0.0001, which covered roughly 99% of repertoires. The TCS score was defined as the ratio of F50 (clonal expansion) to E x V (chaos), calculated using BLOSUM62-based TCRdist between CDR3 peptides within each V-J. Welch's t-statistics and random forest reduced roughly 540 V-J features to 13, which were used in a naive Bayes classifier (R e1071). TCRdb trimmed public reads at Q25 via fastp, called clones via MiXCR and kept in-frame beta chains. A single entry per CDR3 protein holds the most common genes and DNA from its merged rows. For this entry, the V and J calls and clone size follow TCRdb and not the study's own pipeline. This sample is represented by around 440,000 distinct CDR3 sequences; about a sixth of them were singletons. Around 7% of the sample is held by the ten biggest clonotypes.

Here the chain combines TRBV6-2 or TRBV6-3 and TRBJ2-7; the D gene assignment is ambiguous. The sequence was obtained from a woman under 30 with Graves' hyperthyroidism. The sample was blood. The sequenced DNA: TGTGCCAGCAGTAGATCAGGTAACTCCTACGAGCAGTACTTC. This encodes CASSRSGNSYEQYF.